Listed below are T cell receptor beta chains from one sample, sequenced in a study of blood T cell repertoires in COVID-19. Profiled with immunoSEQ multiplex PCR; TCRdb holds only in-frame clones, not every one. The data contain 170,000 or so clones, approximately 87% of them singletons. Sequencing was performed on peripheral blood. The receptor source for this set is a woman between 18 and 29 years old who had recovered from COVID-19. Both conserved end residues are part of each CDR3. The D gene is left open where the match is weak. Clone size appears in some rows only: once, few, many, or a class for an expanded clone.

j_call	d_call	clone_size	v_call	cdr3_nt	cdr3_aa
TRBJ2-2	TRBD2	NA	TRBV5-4	TGTGCCAGCAGCGAAGGGACTAGCGGGGCCCTGGACACCGGGGAGCTGTTTTTT	CASSEGTSGALDTGELFF
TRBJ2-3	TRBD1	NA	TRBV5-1	TGCGCCAGCAGCCTGGGAACAGGGGGCAGCACAGATACGCAGTATTTT	CASSLGTGGSTDTQYF
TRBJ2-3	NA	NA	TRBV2	TGTGCCAGCAGCCTCAGTCTCCAGGCCGATACGCAGTATTTT	CASSLSLQADTQYF
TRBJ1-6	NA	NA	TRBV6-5	TGTGCCAGCAGCACAGGGTTGAATTCACCCCTCCACTTT	CASSTGLNSPLHF
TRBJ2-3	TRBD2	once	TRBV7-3	TGTGCCAGCAGCTTAACCCTAGCGGGGGGCACAGATACGCAGTATTTT	CASSLTLAGGTDTQYF
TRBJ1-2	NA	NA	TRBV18	TGTGCCAGCTCACCATCGGGGAACTATGGCTACACCTTC	CASSPSGNYGYTF
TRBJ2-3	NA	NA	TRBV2	TGTGCCGTCAACAGGGAGAAAAAAACAGATACGCAGTATTTT	CAVNREKKTDTQYF
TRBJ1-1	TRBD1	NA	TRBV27	TGTGCCAGCAGTCGACAGGGATCTGAAGCTTTCTTT	CASSRQGSEAFF
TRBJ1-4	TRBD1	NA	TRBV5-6	TGTGCCAGCAGCCCCGGGACAGCCCTATCTAATGAAAAACTGTTTTTT	CASSPGTALSNEKLFF
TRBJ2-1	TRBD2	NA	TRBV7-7	TGTGCTAGCAGCGCAGGACTAGCGGGGAAGAATGAGCAGTTCTTC	CASSAGLAGKNEQFF
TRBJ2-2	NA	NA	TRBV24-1	TGTGCCACCAGCCCAACCGGGGAGCTGTTTTTT	CATSPTGELFF
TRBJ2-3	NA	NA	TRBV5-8	TGTGCCAGCAGCCACAGATTTACTAGCACAGATACGCAGTATTTT	CASSHRFTSTDTQYF
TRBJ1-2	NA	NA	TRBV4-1	TGCGCCAGCAGCCAAGTCCCAACGGGAGGCTACACCTTC	CASSQVPTGGYTF
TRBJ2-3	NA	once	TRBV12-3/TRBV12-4	TGTGCCAGCAGTTTGGGTGCAGGAGATACGCAGTATTTT	CASSLGAGDTQYF
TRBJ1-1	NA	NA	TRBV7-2	TGTGCCAGCAGTCATCAGGTGGGCACTGAAGCTTTCTTT	CASSHQVGTEAFF
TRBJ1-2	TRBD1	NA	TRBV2	TGTGCCAGCAGTGGACGGGGGACAGGGCTTCAGGGCTACACCTTC	CASSGRGTGLQGYTF
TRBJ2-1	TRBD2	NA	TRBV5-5	TGTGCCAGCAGCTTGGCACGGGGGGGTTACAATGAGCAGTTCTTC	CASSLARGGYNEQFF
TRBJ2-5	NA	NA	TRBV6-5	TGTGCCGTCTCGGGAGTTCAAGAGACCCAGTACTTC	CAVSGVQETQYF
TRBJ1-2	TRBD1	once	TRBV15	TGTGCCACCAGCAGAGGCACATCGGGACAGATCTATGGCTACACCTTC	CATSRGTSGQIYGYTF